This entry lists 4 T cell receptor beta chains sequenced from one sample in a study of blood T cell repertoires in COVID-19. Sequencing was performed with immunoSEQ multiplex PCR; in TCRdb, only in-frame clones are kept and a portion is missing. The repertoire includes 110,000 or so clones, 80% to 90% of them detected once, and more than 3% sits in the top ten. The sequenced sample consisted of peripheral blood. Receptors were obtained from a man aged 35 to 55 with acute or convalescent COVID-19.

V is TRBV18 and J is TRBJ2-6, with D perhaps matching TRBD1 (6 bases). The germline CDR1 and CDR2 sequences are KGHSH and LQKENI. V was trimmed by 1 base and J by 0 bases, leaving 19 bases between them. The CDR3 totals 20 residues. CDR3: CASSPLLIGRGGSGANVLTF. As DNA, the CDR3 is TGTGCCAGCTCACCACTTCTTATCGGCAGGGGTGGCTCTGGGGCCAACGTCCTGACTTTC.

This clone has just one count. This chain uses TRBV5-1 with TRBJ1-1; D is unclear. The CDR3 is 13 residues long. With 7 bases removed from V and 5 bases from J, the gap between germline ends came to 15 bases. Germline CDR1 and CDR2: SGHRS and YFSETQ. CDR3 bases: TGCGCCAGCGGAGATGGAGGTGGGACTGAAGCTTTCTTT. Its translation is CASGDGGGTEAFF.

This clone was observed once. The chain joins TRBV15 to TRBJ1-2; tentatively, D is TRBD1 (5 bases). CDR3 length: 16 amino acids. V lost 0 bases, J lost 2 bases, and 13 bases lay in between. Germline lookup yields CDR1 LNHNV and CDR2 YYDKDF (reference sequence). The CDR3 DNA reads as TGTGCCACCAGCAGAGATAGTGGGGCGAAAAACTATGGCTACACCTTC. The encoded protein is CATSRDSGAKNYGYTF. Looking up the rest from reference TRBV15 and TRBJ1-2 gives the full variable domain: DAMVIQNPRYQVTQFGKPVTLSCSQTLNHNVMYWYQQKSSQAPKLLFHYYDKDFNNEADTPDNFQSRRPNTSFCFLDIRSPGLGDTAMYLCATSRDSGAKNYGYTFGSGTRLTVV.

V gene TRBV12-5 combines with J gene TRBJ2-3; 11 bases fit TRBD1. The junction had 5 bases not matched to a gene; V was cut back by 2 bases and J by 1 base. The CDR3 contains 17 residues. CDR1 is LGHNT, CDR2 FRNRAP, per germline. Here the CDR3 reads CASGLPPGQGGTDTQYF. The CDR3 nucleotides read TGTGCTAGTGGTTTGCCCCCGGGACAGGGGGGCACAGATACGCAGTATTTT.